One and the same sample provided the 12 T cell receptor beta chains below, sequenced in a study of blood T cell repertoires in COVID-19. Sequencing used immunoSEQ multiplex PCR; TCRdb keeps in-frame clones, though not all of them. The profile shows 250,000 to 350,000 clones, 75% to 90% of them singletons. Input material: peripheral blood. The receptors here all came from a woman aged 45-65 years who had recovered from COVID-19.

The gene calls are TRBV7-9 and TRBJ2-3; TRBD1 agrees at 8 bases. Trimming took 5 bases from V and 2 from J; bases not matched to a gene: 12. Looked up from germline, CDR1 is SEHNR and CDR2 is FQNEAQ (reference sequence). This CDR3 comprises 17 residues. The CDR3 DNA reads as TGTGCCAGCAGCCAGATTGGACAGGGTTTCTCCACAGATACGCAGTATTTT. Encoded protein: CASSQIGQGFSTDTQYF.

The rearrangement uses TRBV6-5 and TRBJ1-1, with 8 bases fitting TRBD1. CDR1 is MNHEY and CDR2 is SVGAGI in the germline V gene. The ends lost 7 bases at V and 7 bases at J; junction bases unmatched: 14. This CDR3 comprises 15 residues. CDR3 loop: CASKDRVGLALEAFF. The CDR3 DNA reads as TGTGCCAGCAAGGACAGGGTAGGTTTAGCCCTTGAAGCTTTCTTT.

The chain couples TRBV30 to TRBJ1-2, with a tentative D call TRBD1 (6 bases). V shed 4 bases and J shed 6 bases, with 9 bases lying between them. Per germline, CDR1 GTSNPN and CDR2 SVGIG (reference sequence). The CDR3 has 11 residues. This chain's CDR3 is CAWTGGHGYTF. The CDR3 DNA sequence: TGTGCCTGGACGGGGGGGCATGGCTACACCTTC.

This chain links TRBV4-2 with TRBJ2-2; no clear D. CDR1 and CDR2 from the germline V gene are LGHNA and YNFKEQ. V lost 1 base to trimming and J lost 6 bases, with 12 bases between them. The CDR3 runs to 15 residues. For the CDR3, the DNA is TGTGCCAGCAGCCAAGGGGTGGCTAGTTCCGGGGAGCTGTTTTTT. It translates to CASSQGVASSGELFF.

The chain uses TRBV28 and TRBJ1-6; 8 nucleotides align to TRBD1. CDR3 length: 15 residues. Germline lookup yields CDR1 MDHEN and CDR2 SYDVKM. The V segment lost 2 bases and the J segment 7 bases; nucleotides outside the gene matches: 4. CDR3 sequence reads: CASSLPRGLNSPLHF. CDR3 sequence (DNA): TGTGCCAGCAGTTTACCCAGGGGGCTAAATTCACCCCTCCACTTT.

The chain recombines TRBV20-1 with TRBJ2-3; TRBD2 aligns across 8 bases. The germline gives CDR1 DFQATT, CDR2 SNEGSKA (reference sequence). Trimming cost V 3 bases and J 3 bases; bases outside gene matches: 14. This CDR3 comprises 17 residues. CDR3 bases: TGCAGTGCTAGTCCTCCGGCGGGGGGCGTGTGGACAGATACGCAGTATTTT. This codes for CSASPPAGGVWTDTQYF.

The chain joins TRBV28 to TRBJ2-7; the match to TRBD1 covers 9 bases. Germline CDR1 and CDR2: MDHEN and SYDVKM. The CDR3 has 14 amino acids. Trimming at V came to 3 bases and at J to 4 bases, leaving 4 bases not matched to a gene. DNA of the CDR3: TGTGCCAGCAGTTTTGGGGGACAGGGATACGAGCAGTACTTC. Translated, it gives CASSFGGQGYEQYF.

This clone came up once. The V call is TRBV19, the J call TRBJ1-1; the D gene is possibly TRBD1 (5 bases). Germline V gene sequence: CDR1 LNHDA, CDR2 SQIVND (reference sequence). V lost 8 bases and J lost 0, with 19 bases in between. The CDR3 length is 16 residues. The CDR3 is CASSNSMGRMNTEAFF. CDR3 bases: TGTGCCAGTTCCAACTCTATGGGGCGGATGAACACTGAAGCTTTCTTT.

CDR3 sequence reads: CASRNISYEQYF. CDR3 in DNA: TGTGCCAGCAGAAACATCTCCTACGAGCAGTACTTC. The genes are TRBV7-9 and TRBJ2-7; D not certain. Deletions cut 6 bases from V and 0 bases from J, with 6 bases between. Germline CDR1 and CDR2: SEHNR and FQNEAQ (reference sequence). The CDR3 has 12 residues.

In its sample, this clone was seen once. The chain has TRBV4-2 and TRBJ2-4, with TRBD2 matching over 7 bases. Trimming at V came to 4 bases and at J to 1 base, leaving 19 bases not matched to a gene. Germline CDR1 LGHNA, CDR2 YNFKEQ. CDR3 size: 20 residues. Here the CDR3 DNA reads TGTGCCAGCAGCCGTAAGTGGCGGCGGGAGTTTTCTGAGGCCAAAAACATTCAGTACTTC. Protein sequence: CASSRKWRREFSEAKNIQYF.

The chain employs TRBV19 and TRBJ1-6; D gene unclear. Trimming left V 3 bases short and J 6 bases short, with 12 bases between. Germline values: CDR1 LNHDA, CDR2 SQIVND (reference sequence). This CDR3 region has 15 residues. The CDR3 here is CASSIYLRVNSPLHF. The CDR3 DNA reads as TGTGCCAGTAGTATCTACTTGAGGGTTAATTCACCCCTCCACTTT. The whole variable domain, filled in from reference TRBV19 and TRBJ1-6, reads DGGITQSPKYLFRKEGQNVTLSCEQNLNHDAMYWYRQDPGQGLRLIYYSQIVNDFQKGDIAEGYSVSREKKESFPLTVTSAQKNPTAFYLCASSIYLRVNSPLHFGNGTRLTVT.

The chain carries TRBV11-2 and TRBJ2-7; D is uncertain. Trimming pared 5 bases from V and 1 base from J, leaving 21 bases between. The CDR3 sequence is 17 residues long. CDR1 is SGHAT, CDR2 FQNNGV, per germline. This CDR3 reads CASSQPHPAGSSYEQYF. The CDR3 nucleotides read TGTGCCAGCAGCCAACCCCACCCCGCCGGGTCATCCTACGAGCAGTACTTC.